The T cell receptor (beta chain) described here comes from a study of T cells after posttransplantation cyclophosphamide. Study observations and caveats: Donor-recipient repertoire similarity was low at 1-2 months, rising over year one. TRB clonality was highly associated with recipient CMV seropositivity and reactivation. Skin or GI-infiltrating T cells shared few TRB sequences with blood.

This clone was seen just once. Its target is not known. Germline-derived CDR1 and CDR2 are LGHNA and YNFKEQ. CDR3 size: 15 residues. V was shortened by 0 bases and J by 4 bases, with 12 bases between the two germline ends. Produced via immunoSEQ multiplex PCR; TCRdb's table is partial and in-frame only. This table holds some 33,000 clones, roughly 91% found once. The naive gate required viable CD3+CD4+ or CD3+CD8+ cells with CCR7+CD45RA+CD45RO-CD95-CD27+CD28+ phenotype. This related bone marrow graft donor gave peripheral blood on the day of marrow donation. What was sequenced was naive CD4+ T cells sorted from blood. This sequence joins TRBV4-2 and TRBJ1-2, with a possible D match to TRBD1 (6 bases). The sequence derives from a man aged 25-40 years in good health and a related stem cell transplant donor. The CDR3 is CASSQEPGVGYGYTF. The CDR3 DNA is TGTGCCAGCAGCCAAGAGCCAGGGGTAGGCTATGGCTACACCTTC.